This T cell receptor beta chain came from a study of cytomegalovirus exposure and HLA in healthy donors. Study-wide background: Earlier work reported 110 million or so unique TCR beta sequences from 150 million to 200 million T cells.

Germline V gives CDR1 MNHNY, CDR2 SVGAGI (reference sequence). Trimming pared 0 bases from V and 7 bases from J, leaving 12 bases between. The CDR3 covers 14 residues. PCR involved 60 Vbeta and 13 Jbeta primers. Sequencing used immunoSEQ multiplex PCR; TCRdb keeps in-frame clones, though not all of them. The sample has about 120,000 clones; 75% to 85% are singletons. This clone was observed a handful of times. Its antigen is unknown. Whole-study findings and limits: Researchers reported in a later analysis that a missense DCLRE1C variant was tied to TCR beta V- and J-gene trimming.

V and J are TRBV6-6 and TRBJ2-5; D is ambiguous. Sequencing was performed on PBMCs. This clonotype originated in a woman aged 50 to 65 in good health and CMV-seropositive. The CDR3 nucleotides are TGTGCCAGCAGTTACTCGAGGAACGTTGGGACCCAGTACTTC. Translating gives CASSYSRNVGTQYF.